Each of the 29 T cell receptor beta chains below was sequenced from the same sample in a study of T-cell reconstitution after alpha-beta-depleted transplantation in children. Study-wide results and caveats: Newly produced T cells mostly accounted for T-cell counts and diversity one year post-transplant.

These receptors have no known antigen. This sample's TCRbeta library carried unique molecular identifier barcodes. TCRdb independently ran MiXCR on the PCR reads; one entry per CDR3 protein. The table shows about 300,000 distinct CDR3 sequences, with roughly 7.8% occurring only once. The sample was peripheral blood, taken 360 days after TCRalphabeta/CD19-depleted stem cell transplant. The source of these receptors is a female patient between 2 and 10 years old who had a stem cell transplant for Fanconi anemia, so the T cells may come from the graft donor.

This clonotype has just a few counts. The chain employs TRBV20-1 and TRBJ1-4, with D tentatively TRBD1 (5 bases). Germline V gene data show CDR1 as DFQATT and CDR2 as SNEGSKA (reference sequence). V was pared by 2 bases and J by 4 bases, with 14 bases between. CDR3 length: 15 residues. CDR3 in amino acids: CSARKLTADNEKLFF. The CDR3 DNA reads TGCAGTGCTAGAAAATTGACAGCGGATAATGAAAAACTGTTTTTT.

This clonotype was found a few times. The chain has TRBV7-9 and TRBJ1-2; no reliable D call. Germline V gives CDR1 SEHNR, CDR2 FQNEAQ (reference sequence). Trimming pared 4 bases from V and 8 bases from J, leaving 8 bases between. This CDR3 spans 11 amino acids. The CDR3 spells CASSSLGGYTF. CDR3 bases: TGTGCCAGCAGCTCTCTGGGGGGCTACACCTTC.

This clonotype came up many times. V usage is TRBV9 and J usage is TRBJ1-6, with 9 bases matching TRBD1. Germline V gives CDR1 SGDLS, CDR2 YYNGEE. V gave up 3 bases and J gave up 5 bases; unmatched junction bases: 3. This CDR3 is 15 amino acids long. CDR3 nucleotide sequence: TGTGCCAGCAGCGGGGGACAGGGTCATAATTCACCCCTCCACTTT. This encodes CASSGGQGHNSPLHF.

This clonotype was picked up a small number of times. This sequence joins TRBV23-1 and TRBJ2-7; 7 positions agree with TRBD1. TRBV23-1 is known as an ORF, though its function is uncertain. The V gene end was trimmed by 4 bases and the J gene end by 2 bases; junction bases not matched to a gene: 8. The CDR3 consists of 15 residues. The CDR3 is CASSLGPGQAYEQYV. The CDR3 nucleotides are TGCGCCAGCAGTCTAGGCCCCGGACAGGCCTACGAGCAGTACGTC.

This clonotype was counted many times. This chain uses TRBV15 with TRBJ1-1; weak D call: TRBD1 (6 bases). Deletions cut 0 bases from V and 13 bases from J, with 27 bases between. The CDR3 length is 17 residues. Germline V CDR1 and CDR2: LNHNV, YYDKDF (reference sequence). In nucleotides, the CDR3 is TGTGCCACCAGCAGAGATAGGTTAATTTTCGAACAGGGAAACGGTTTCTTT. As protein: CATSRDRLIFEQGNGFF.

The chain links TRBV3-1 to TRBJ1-1; 8 bases align to TRBD1. The CDR3 totals 16 residues. From germline, CDR1 is LGHDT and CDR2 YNNKEL (reference sequence). J gave up 0 bases and V 3 bases, and 6 bases lay outside the gene matches. The CDR3 DNA is TGTGCCAGCAGCCACATCGACAGGGGTTTGAACACTGAAGCTTTCTTT. Translating gives CASSHIDRGLNTEAFF.

This clonotype was counted ten times or more. This chain links TRBV5-4 with TRBJ2-7, with a weak D call TRBD1 (5 bases). The CDR3 is 15 residues long. Germline V CDR1 and CDR2: SGHNT, YYREEE (reference sequence). The V gene lost 4 bases and the J gene lost 0 bases, with 14 bases spanning the gap. The CDR3 sequence: CASSPWGLSSYEQYF. In DNA, the CDR3 is TGTGCCAGCAGCCCATGGGGCCTTAGCTCCTACGAGCAGTACTTC.

This clonotype was seen more than once but under ten times. The chain joins TRBV5-4 to TRBJ2-3; 11 bases are a match to TRBD2. Trimming removed 4 bases from V and 1 base from J; junction bases left unmatched: 5. The germline CDR1 and CDR2 sequences are SGHNT and YYREEE (reference sequence). The CDR3 sequence is 16 residues long. CDR3 loop: CASSRGLADGTDTQYF. CDR3 DNA: TGTGCCAGCAGCCGGGGACTAGCGGACGGCACAGATACGCAGTATTTT.

This chain links TRBV3-1 with TRBJ1-1; D gene uncertain. Trimming took 3 bases from V and 6 from J, leaving 8 bases between them. CDR3 size: 12 residues. Germline CDR1 LGHDT, CDR2 YNNKEL (reference sequence). CDR3 amino acids: CASSHGSAEAFF. CDR3 nucleotides: TGTGCCAGCAGCCATGGGTCGGCTGAAGCTTTCTTT. The full variable domain, with the rest looked up from reference TRBV3-1 and TRBJ1-1, is DTAVSQTPKYLVTQMGNDKSIKCEQNLGHDTMYWYKQDSKKFLKIMFSYNNKELIINETVPNRFSPKSPDKAHLNLHINSLELGDSAVYFCASSHGSAEAFFGQGTRLTVV.

The chain carries TRBV5-1 and TRBJ2-1; 11 positions agree with TRBD2. Unmatched junction bases numbered 12, after V lost 4 bases and J lost 0 bases. Per the germline V gene, CDR1 is SGHRS and CDR2 is YFSETQ. The CDR3 consists of 19 residues. CDR3 amino acids: CASSAGTSGYPSSYNEQFF. The CDR3 DNA reads TGCGCCAGCAGCGCCGGGACTAGCGGATATCCTAGCTCCTACAATGAGCAGTTCTTC.

This clonotype came up a few times. This chain connects TRBV20-1 to TRBJ1-1; TRBD1 is a possible D gene (5 bases). Germline CDR1 DFQATT, CDR2 SNEGSKA (reference sequence). The CDR3 runs 13 residues. The V end lost 4 bases, the J end lost 6 bases, and 15 bases lay between the germline ends. This chain's CDR3 is CSANRGRDAEAFF. CDR3 sequence (DNA): TGCAGTGCTAACCGAGGGAGGGACGCTGAAGCTTTCTTT.

This clonotype has just a few counts. The genes are TRBV9 and TRBJ2-1; 7 bases align to TRBD1. The CDR3 loop spans 15 amino acids. V lost 2 bases, J lost 4 bases, and 6 bases stayed unmatched. The germline gives CDR1 SGDLS, CDR2 YYNGEE. This CDR3 reads CASSVTGTEYNEQFF. DNA for the CDR3: TGTGCCAGCAGCGTTACCGGGACAGAATACAATGAGCAGTTCTTC.

There are many counts of this clonotype. The chain uses TRBV12-3 or TRBV12-4 and TRBJ1-4, with D uncertain. Deletions cut 3 bases from V and 7 bases from J, with 6 bases between. This CDR3 is built from 12 residues. The CDR3 here is CASSLRGEKLFF. DNA for the CDR3: TGTGCCAGCAGTTTGCGTGGTGAAAAACTGTTTTTT.

This clonotype was seen ten or more times. The chain recombines TRBV12-3 or TRBV12-4 with TRBJ1-2; no reliable D call. CDR3 length: 10 residues. V was pared by 8 bases and J by 4 bases, with 5 bases between. The CDR3 DNA reads TGTGCCAGCGGGAGCTATGGCTACACCTTC. Translation: CASGSYGYTF.

Many counts were recorded for this clonotype. The chain employs TRBV15 and TRBJ1-2; TRBD1 is a possible D gene (5 bases). V was cut by 3 bases and J by 1 base, with 12 bases left in between. There are 15 residues in the CDR3. Per germline, CDR1 LNHNV and CDR2 YYDKDF (reference sequence). Here the CDR3 DNA reads TGTGCCACCAGCAGGGGGGAGCTAAATAACTATGGCTACACCTTC. It yields the protein CATSRGELNNYGYTF.

This clonotype was seen ten or more times. This rearrangement joins TRBV6-5 to TRBJ1-2, with TRBD1 matching over 7 bases. Germline CDR1 and CDR2: MNHEY and SVGAGI. CDR3 length: 15 amino acids. V shed 4 bases and J 4 bases; nucleotides not matched to a gene: 9. The CDR3 DNA reads as TGTGCCAGCAGTTCCGGGACAGCCGATTTCTATGGCTACACCTTC. Translating it yields CASSSGTADFYGYTF.

This clonotype came up many times. The rearrangement links TRBV15 to TRBJ1-2; D perhaps matches TRBD1 (5 bases). Trimming removed 9 bases at V and 0 bases at J, with 11 bases between. The CDR3 has 13 residues. CDR1 is LNHNV, CDR2 YYDKDF, per germline (reference sequence). The CDR3 here is CATGTGANYGYTF. The CDR3 nucleotides read TGTGCCACTGGTACAGGAGCTAACTATGGCTACACCTTC.

This chain connects TRBV4-3 to TRBJ1-2, with no clear D. Germline lookup yields CDR1 LGHNA and CDR2 YSLEER. CDR3 length equals 15 residues. The ends were cut back, 0 bases at V and 8 bases at J, with 16 bases in the middle. Here the CDR3 DNA reads TGCGCCAGCAGCCAAGACCCGGGGATGAGTGGCGGCTACACCTTC. It translates to CASSQDPGMSGGYTF.

This clonotype has at least ten counts. The chain couples TRBV4-3 to TRBJ2-2; D ambiguous. This CDR3 contains 14 residues. V gave up 0 bases and J gave up 9 bases, with 11 bases separating them. CDR1 and CDR2 from the germline V gene are LGHNA and YSLEER. The CDR3 here is CASSQDIRARELFF. In DNA, the CDR3 is TGCGCCAGCAGCCAAGATATTAGGGCCCGGGAGCTGTTTTTT.

In this sample, this clonotype turned up many times. The rearrangement links TRBV12-3 or TRBV12-4 to TRBJ2-2; unclear D gene. V gave up 3 bases and J gave up 5 bases, with 13 bases separating them. CDR3 size: 15 residues. This CDR3 reads CASSFIQARTGELFF. CDR3 coding DNA: TGTGCCAGCAGTTTTATTCAGGCTCGGACCGGGGAGCTGTTTTTT.

This clonotype was seen only a few times. V gene TRBV10-3 combines with J gene TRBJ2-1; the D gene is possibly TRBD2 (6 bases). The CDR3 is 14 residues long. Between the trimmed V and J ends, which lost 4 bases and 5 bases, there was a span of 12 bases. The germline gives CDR1 ENHRY, CDR2 SYGVKD. CDR3 nucleotide sequence: TGTGCCATCAGTGGGACCGGGACTCACAATGAGCAGTTCTTC. Its translation is CAISGTGTHNEQFF.

This clonotype was picked up a small number of times. The chain uses TRBV30 and TRBJ2-1; 9 bases line up with TRBD2. Trimming took 1 base from V and 5 from J; bases not matched to a gene: 6. The CDR3 extends over 15 amino acids. Germline V lookup: CDR1 GTSNPN, CDR2 SVGIG (reference sequence). The chain's CDR3 is CAWSGLAGTDNEQFF. The CDR3 DNA reads as TGTGCCTGGAGTGGGCTAGCGGGGACCGACAATGAGCAGTTCTTC.

This clonotype was detected only a few times. The chain is built from TRBV18 and TRBJ1-1; weak D call: TRBD1 (6 bases). The V end lost 3 bases, the J end lost 5 bases, and 13 bases lay between the germline ends. Germline V gives CDR1 KGHSH, CDR2 LQKENI. The CDR3 sequence is 14 residues long. DNA for the CDR3: TGTGCCAGCTCACCCAGGTTACAGGGTACTGAAGCTTTCTTT. It translates to CASSPRLQGTEAFF.

This clonotype appeared many times. The J gene is TRBJ2-3, the V gene TRBV5-6, with 8 bases lining up with TRBD2. J gave up 8 bases and V 5 bases, and 7 bases lay outside the gene matches. This CDR3 is 13 amino acids long. From germline, CDR1 is SGHDT and CDR2 YYEEEE. CDR3 region: CASRPLAAATQYF. The CDR3 nucleotides read TGTGCCAGCAGACCACTAGCGGCAGCTACGCAGTATTTT.

Ten or more counts support this clonotype. The rearrangement links TRBV6-1 to TRBJ2-3, with 12 bases lining up with TRBD2. V shed 6 bases and J 1 base; nucleotides not matched to a gene: 2. CDR1 MNHNS and CDR2 SASEGT come from the germline V gene. CDR3 length: 15 amino acids. The CDR3 sequence: CASSRTSGGTDTQYF. In DNA form, the CDR3 reads TGTGCCAGCAGCCGGACTAGCGGGGGCACAGATACGCAGTATTTT.

The rearrangement uses TRBV29-1 and TRBJ1-1; D might be TRBD1 (5 bases). Germline-derived CDR1 and CDR2 are SQVTM and ANQGSEA. This CDR3 has 14 amino acids. With 2 bases removed from V and 6 bases from J, the gap between germline ends came to 16 bases. The CDR3 protein is CSVELQVSGAEAFF. CDR3 DNA sequence: TGCAGCGTTGAATTACAGGTATCAGGCGCTGAAGCTTTCTTT.

This clonotype was recorded many times. J is TRBJ1-5 and V is TRBV5-6; D is perhaps TRBD1 (5 bases). V gave up 2 bases and J gave up 7 bases, with 16 bases separating them. The CDR3 contains 15 residues. The germline gives CDR1 SGHDT, CDR2 YYEEEE. The CDR3 region is CASSLGAGGGQPQHF. As DNA, the CDR3 is TGTGCCAGCAGCTTAGGGGCGGGAGGCGGCCAGCCCCAGCATTTT.

This clonotype was detected only a few times. The chain joins TRBV28 to TRBJ2-2, with 7 bases identical to TRBD2. This CDR3 is 18 amino acids long. Germline assignment: CDR1 MDHEN and CDR2 SYDVKM. The trim removed 2 bases at V and 1 base at J, leaving 10 bases unmatched. The CDR3 region has the DNA TGTGCCAGCAGTTTACTACGGTTCGGCGGGGGGAACACCGGGGAGCTGTTTTTT. This translates into CASSLLRFGGGNTGELFF.

Ten or more counts support this clonotype. The rearrangement uses TRBV29-1 and TRBJ2-3; 8 nucleotides agree with TRBD2. Germline V CDR1 and CDR2: SQVTM, ANQGSEA. The CDR3 length is 14 residues. The junction had 3 bases not matched to a gene; V was cut back by 4 bases and J by 0 bases. CDR3 sequence: CSVASSGSTDTQYF. The DNA of the CDR3 is TGCAGCGTTGCCTCTAGCGGGAGCACAGATACGCAGTATTTT.